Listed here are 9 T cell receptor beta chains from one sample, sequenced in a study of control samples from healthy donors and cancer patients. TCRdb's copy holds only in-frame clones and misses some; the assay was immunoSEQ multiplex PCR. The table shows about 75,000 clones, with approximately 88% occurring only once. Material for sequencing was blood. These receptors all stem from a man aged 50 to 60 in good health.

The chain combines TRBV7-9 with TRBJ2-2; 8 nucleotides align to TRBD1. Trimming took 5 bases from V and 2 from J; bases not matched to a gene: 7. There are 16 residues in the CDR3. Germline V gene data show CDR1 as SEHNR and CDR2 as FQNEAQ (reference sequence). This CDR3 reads CASSGWTGKNTGELFF. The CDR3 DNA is TGTGCCAGCAGCGGATGGACAGGGAAAAACACCGGGGAGCTGTTTTTT.

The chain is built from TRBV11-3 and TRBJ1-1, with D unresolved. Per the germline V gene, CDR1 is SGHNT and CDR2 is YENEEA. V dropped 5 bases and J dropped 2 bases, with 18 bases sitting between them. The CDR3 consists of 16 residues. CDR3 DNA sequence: TGTGCCAGCAGCCCAGCCCGAAGGACTAAAAACACTGAAGCTTTCTTT. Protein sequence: CASSPARRTKNTEAFF.

The CDR3 here is CASSYDGPPGELFF. The CDR3 bases are TGTGCCAGCAGTTACGACGGGCCGCCCGGGGAGCTGTTTTTT. The chain has TRBV6-2 or TRBV6-3 and TRBJ2-2; unclear D gene. Germline CDR1 and CDR2: MNHEY and SVGEGT. Trimming cost V 2 bases and J 6 bases, with 10 bases left between them. The CDR3 length is 14 residues.

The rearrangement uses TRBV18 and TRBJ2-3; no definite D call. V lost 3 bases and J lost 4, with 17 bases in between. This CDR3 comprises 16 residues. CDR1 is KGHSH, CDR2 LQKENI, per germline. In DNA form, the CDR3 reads TGTGCCAGCTCACCCACCCCCGGCGCTCCGGCAGATACGCAGTATTTT. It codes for CASSPTPGAPADTQYF.

In DNA, the CDR3 is TGTGCCAGCAGCCGTCTGGGCAGTTCGAAGGCTACGCAGTATTTT. It specifies CASSRLGSSKATQYF. The rearrangement joins TRBV7-8 to TRBJ2-3; D gene unclear. V lost 5 bases, J lost 8 bases, and 20 bases lay in between. This CDR3 spans 15 amino acids. From germline, CDR1 is SGHVS and CDR2 FQNEAQ.

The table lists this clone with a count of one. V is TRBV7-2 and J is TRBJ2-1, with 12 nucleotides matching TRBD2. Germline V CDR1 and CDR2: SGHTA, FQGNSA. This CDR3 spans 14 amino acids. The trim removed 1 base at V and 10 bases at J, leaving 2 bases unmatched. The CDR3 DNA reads TGTGCCAGCAGCTTAGGGACTAGCGGGGCAGAGCAGTTCTTC. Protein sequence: CASSLGTSGAEQFF.

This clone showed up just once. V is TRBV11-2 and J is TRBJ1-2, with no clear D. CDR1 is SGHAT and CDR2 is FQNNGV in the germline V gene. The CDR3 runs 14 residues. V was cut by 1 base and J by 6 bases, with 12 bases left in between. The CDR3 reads CASSLASELNGYTF. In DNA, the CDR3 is TGTGCCAGCAGCTTAGCTTCGGAACTAAATGGCTACACCTTC. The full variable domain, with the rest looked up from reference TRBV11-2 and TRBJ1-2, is EAGVAQSPRYKIIEKRQSVAFWCNPISGHATLYWYQQILGQGPKLLIQFQNNGVVDDSQLPKDRFSAERLKGVDSTLKIQPAKLEDSAVYLCASSLASELNGYTFGSGTRLTVV.

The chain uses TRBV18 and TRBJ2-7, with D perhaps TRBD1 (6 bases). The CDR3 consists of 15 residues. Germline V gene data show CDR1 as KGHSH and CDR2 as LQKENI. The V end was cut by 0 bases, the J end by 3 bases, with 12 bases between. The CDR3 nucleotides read TGTGCCAGCTCACCACCGGGACACAAAGACTACGAGCAGTACTTC. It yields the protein CASSPPGHKDYEQYF.

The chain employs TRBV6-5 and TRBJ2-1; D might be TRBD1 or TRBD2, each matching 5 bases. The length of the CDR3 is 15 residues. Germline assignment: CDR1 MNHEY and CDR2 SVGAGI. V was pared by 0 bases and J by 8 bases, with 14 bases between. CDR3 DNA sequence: TGTGCCAGCAGTTACTCGGGGGTATCGGTTTATGAGCAGTTCTTC. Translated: CASSYSGVSVYEQFF.